The source of this TCR beta chain is a study of CD4 T cells in relation to SARS-CoV-2 and coronaviruses. Study context: Controls used an HIV-1 Nef peptide pool or no peptide.

As to this clone: What it binds is not known.

Sequencing was performed with immunoSEQ multiplex PCR; in TCRdb, only in-frame clones are kept and a portion is missing. The sample yields 25,000 to 35,000 clones, 76% seen once. Germline V gene data show CDR1 as SGHTA and CDR2 as FQGTGA. This CDR3 contains 13 residues. The junction had 4 bases not matched to a gene; V was cut back by 4 bases and J by 5 bases. CD4+ T cells from unexposed donors were obtained before the COVID-19 pandemic (2011-2018). The cells were cultured for 10 days before CD4+ T cells were isolated. The V and J genes are TRBV7-3 and TRBJ2-7; 8 bases match TRBD1. Sequences were obtained from CD4+ T cells from PBMCs, cultured in vitro. The sequence was obtained from a human donor in good health. CDR3 protein: CASSSGQDHEQYF. CDR3 nucleotide sequence: TGTGCCAGCAGCTCGGGACAGGACCACGAGCAGTACTTC.